The 9 T cell receptor beta chains listed next were all sequenced from one sample in a study of patients and donors after allogeneic stem cell transplantation. Using its own MiXCR run on the RT-PCR reads, TCRdb lists one record per CDR3 protein. The table lists around 150,000 distinct CDR3 sequences, over 35% of them singletons, with approximately 50% in the top ten. Sample: blood, either unsorted or a sorted T cell fraction (not recorded which). The origin of the receptors is a human donor who was either an allogeneic HSCT recipient or a stem cell or donor lymphocyte infusion donor (not recorded which). It is not recorded whose cells these are; they may come from a transplant donor.

The gene calls are TRBV12-3 or TRBV12-4 and TRBJ2-7, with D unclear. This CDR3 spans 14 amino acids. V dropped 8 bases and J dropped 5 bases, with 19 bases sitting between them. CDR3 loop: CASQGLAKAHEQYF. The CDR3 DNA is TGTGCCAGCCAAGGGCTCGCAAAGGCCCACGAGCAGTACTTC.

This clonotype was picked up a small number of times. The chain carries TRBV6-5 and TRBJ2-1; D remains ambiguous. Between the trimmed V and J ends, which lost 2 bases and 7 bases, there was a span of 9 bases. The CDR3 length is 13 residues. Germline CDR1 and CDR2: MNHEY and SVGAGI. DNA of the CDR3: TGTGCCAGCAGTTACAATCCGGGTAATGAGCAGTTCTTC. Translation: CASSYNPGNEQFF.

This clonotype has a handful of counts. This rearrangement joins TRBV6-5 to TRBJ1-6, with TRBD1 matching 7 bases. Trimming took 0 bases from V and 5 from J; bases not matched to a gene: 7. The germline V gene encodes CDR1 MNHEY and CDR2 SVGAGI. The CDR3 sequence is 17 residues long. CDR3 amino acids: CASSYSRGPGDNSPLHF. Written as DNA, the CDR3 is TGTGCCAGCAGTTACTCGAGGGGGCCTGGAGATAATTCACCCCTCCACTTT.

CDR3 in DNA: TGTGCCAGCAGCTTAGATGGTTGGCAGATTGCAACTAATGAAAAACTGTTTTTT. It encodes CASSLDGWQIATNEKLFF. The chain couples TRBV7-9 to TRBJ1-4; D remains ambiguous. The CDR3 contains 18 residues. CDR1 SEHNR and CDR2 FQNEAQ come from the germline V gene (reference sequence). Trimming removed 1 base at V and 0 bases at J, with 15 bases between. Full variable domain (rest looked up from reference TRBV7-9 and TRBJ1-4): DTGVSQNPRHKITKRGQNVTFRCDPISEHNRLYWYRQTLGQGPEFLTYFQNEAQLEKSRLLSDRFSAERPKGSFSTLEIQRTEQGDSAMYLCASSLDGWQIATNEKLFFGSGTQLSVL.

This chain uses TRBV5-1 with TRBJ1-1, with 7 positions matching TRBD1. There are 16 residues in the CDR3. J gave up 2 bases and V 5 bases, and 12 bases lay outside the gene matches. Germline values: CDR1 SGHRS, CDR2 YFSETQ. The CDR3 loop is CASRHEGGRFNTEAFF. In nucleotides, the CDR3 is TGCGCCAGCAGACACGAAGGGGGCCGTTTTAACACTGAAGCTTTCTTT.

V is TRBV7-9 and J is TRBJ2-2; 7 bases match TRBD1. The ends lost 8 bases at V and 4 bases at J; junction bases unmatched: 10. The CDR3 consists of 15 residues. Germline CDR1 reads SEHNR; CDR2 reads FQNEAQ (reference sequence). CDR3 sequence: CASRSGTEATGELFF. CDR3 nucleotide sequence: TGTGCCAGCCGCTCCGGGACAGAGGCCACCGGGGAGCTGTTTTTT.

V usage is TRBV12-3 or TRBV12-4 and J usage is TRBJ2-7, with a weak D call TRBD2 (6 bases). The CDR3 length is 11 residues. The V end was cut by 3 bases, the J end by 6 bases, with 6 bases between. In DNA, the CDR3 is TGTGCCAGCAGTTTCGGGGGCGAGCAGTACTTC. This sequence encodes CASSFGGEQYF.

The chain has TRBV4-2 and TRBJ1-1; D not resolved. The V gene's germline CDR1 is LGHNA and CDR2 YNFKEQ. The CDR3 has 14 residues. The V gene lost 2 bases and the J gene lost 5 bases, with 12 bases spanning the gap. The CDR3 reads CASSQIGVVTEAFF. In nucleotides, the CDR3 is TGTGCCAGCAGCCAAATCGGGGTGGTGACTGAAGCTTTCTTT.

This chain connects TRBV5-1 to TRBJ2-6, with D maybe TRBD2 (6 bases). CDR1 and CDR2 from the germline V gene are SGHRS and YFSETQ. The ends were cut back, 3 bases at V and 2 bases at J, with 15 bases in the middle. This CDR3 is 17 amino acids long. The CDR3 reads CASSWGLTTAGANVLTF. The CDR3 bases are TGCGCCAGCAGCTGGGGACTGACTACCGCTGGGGCCAACGTCCTGACTTTC.